This T cell receptor (beta chain) is drawn from a study of CD8 T cells in Susac syndrome. An input of about 0.5 to 1 ug of RNA was subjected to reverse transcription using random hexamers. A multiplex approach, immunoSEQ multiplex PCR, amplified TCR beta CDR3 across 54 Vbeta and 13 Jbeta. In TCRdb, the immunoSEQ multiplex PCR reads were re-called with MiXCR into one record per CDR3 protein. The data contain some 120,000 distinct CDR3 sequences, around 94% of them singletons. CDR3 length equals 14 residues. V lost 4 bases to trimming and J lost 5 bases; unmatched junction nucleotides: 8. CDR1 is SGHDT, CDR2 YYEEEE, per germline.

The source of this sequence is a human donor with Susac syndrome. Sequencing was done on a sample of CD8+ T cells from PBMCs. The V gene is TRBV5-6, the J gene TRBJ2-5; 7 bases fit TRBD2. CDR3 sequence: CASSIWGGRETQYF. The CDR3 DNA is TGTGCCAGCAGCATTTGGGGGGGACGGGAGACCCAGTACTTC.